These T cell receptor beta chains were read from a single sample in a study of graft-versus-host responses after intestinal transplantation. The antigens of these receptors remain unknown. The assay was immunoSEQ multiplex PCR, and TCRdb's table has in-frame clones only and misses some. This table has around 88,000 clones, roughly four fifths appearing once. The input for sequencing was unstimulated CD8+ T cells sorted from spleen or lymph node cells, taken before intestinal transplant. The receptor set was obtained from a human donor who received an intestinal transplant. Each CDR3 is given without its conserved first and last residue. Fields, in order: clone size, V gene, CDR3 protein. Clone size is shown for a subset of rows, as once, few, many or a class of expanded clone.

clone_size: NA; v_call: TRBV21-1; cdr3_aa: ASSTQGFNNQPQH
clone_size: NA; v_call: TRBV9; cdr3_aa: ASSVGVEQF
clone_size: NA; v_call: TRBV28; cdr3_aa: ASSSNTGQNYYEQY
clone_size: NA; v_call: TRBV5-6; cdr3_aa: ASSPNGQGRGVDEKLF
clone_size: NA; v_call: TRBV10-2; cdr3_aa: ASTPLGQGESIAGGQYEQF
clone_size: few; v_call: TRBV28; cdr3_aa: ACSLVIQGGVQGQETQY
clone_size: NA; v_call: TRBV7-9; cdr3_aa: ASSSTSSPTYEQY
clone_size: NA; v_call: TRBV4-1; cdr3_aa: ASSRRGPYSNQPQH
clone_size: NA; v_call: TRBV30; cdr3_aa: AWRTRGQSSYEQY
clone_size: NA; v_call: TRBV10-2; cdr3_aa: ASSETGYEQY
clone_size: once; v_call: TRBV19; cdr3_aa: ASSFGANNEQF
clone_size: NA; v_call: TRBV28; cdr3_aa: ASSSPRTSASYEQY
clone_size: NA; v_call: TRBV6-1; cdr3_aa: ASRGGSYNEQF
clone_size: NA; v_call: TRBV27; cdr3_aa: ASSLVSTSSEQY
clone_size: NA; v_call: TRBV9; cdr3_aa: ASSPRTPYYEQY
clone_size: NA; v_call: TRBV28; cdr3_aa: ATFRGQGTGELF
clone_size: NA; v_call: TRBV11-3; cdr3_aa: ASSLSGGPYNEQF
clone_size: NA; v_call: TRBV5-4; cdr3_aa: ASSLAVGAYNSPLH
clone_size: NA; v_call: TRBV7-3; cdr3_aa: ASSSSGAYNEQF
clone_size: NA; v_call: TRBV5-6; cdr3_aa: ASSLGGSKYEQY
clone_size: NA; v_call: TRBV28; cdr3_aa: ASSLGVTGELF
clone_size: few; v_call: TRBV27; cdr3_aa: ASSPLQGAVETQY
clone_size: NA; v_call: TRBV21-1; cdr3_aa: GSGQAVHQPQH
clone_size: NA; v_call: TRBV6-5; cdr3_aa: ASSYFGTSGGNEQF
clone_size: NA; v_call: TRBV28; cdr3_aa: ASTLTRLADTQY
clone_size: NA; v_call: TRBV5-3; cdr3_aa: ARSLGTGIGNQPQH
clone_size: NA; v_call: TRBV28; cdr3_aa: ASSLMAGVYSNQPQH
clone_size: NA; v_call: TRBV10-3; cdr3_aa: AISESWGLARTGELF
clone_size: once; v_call: TRBV7-2; cdr3_aa: ASSRDMSPYNEQF
clone_size: NA; v_call: TRBV6-5; cdr3_aa: ASSKNTEAF